The 27 T cell receptor beta chains reported below all come from one sample, sequenced in a study of shared clonotypes between healthy human individuals. Repertoires were generated with immunoSEQ multiplex PCR, while TCRdb's copy carries only in-frame clones and drops some. The data show 1.5 million to 1.9 million clones, approximately 98% seen once. Sample: naive CD4+ T cells sorted from blood. Subset denoted: CD45RA+ positively selected. These TCRs come from a man aged 25-45 years in good health.

The chain joins TRBV28 to TRBJ1-1, with D hard to call. Trimming left V 7 bases short and J 0 bases short, with 27 bases between. Germline assignment: CDR1 MDHEN and CDR2 SYDVKM. This CDR3 contains 19 residues. Written as DNA, the CDR3 is TGTGCCAGCAACAAATCGAAAACAAAGACGGCGTCGATGAACACTGAAGCTTTCTTT. It yields the protein CASNKSKTKTASMNTEAFF.

This chain links TRBV7-6 with TRBJ2-7; tentatively, D is TRBD1 (5 bases). The CDR3 covers 16 residues. Per the germline V gene, CDR1 is SGHVS and CDR2 is FNYEAQ. V gave up 5 bases and J gave up 2 bases, with 19 bases separating them. The CDR3 DNA reads as TGTGCCAGCAGCCCCCTTATTAGACAGACCACCTACGAGCAGTACTTC. This gives the protein CASSPLIRQTTYEQYF.

The rearrangement links TRBV27 to TRBJ2-1; 9 nucleotides agree with TRBD1. This CDR3 is built from 16 residues. Germline V gives CDR1 MNHEY, CDR2 SMNVEV (reference sequence). V was pared by 3 bases and J by 10 bases, with 13 bases of the junction left unmatched. The CDR3, as DNA: TGTGCCAGCAGTTTCTTAACAGGGGGCGCCGGACAGGAGCAGTTCTTC. This translates into CASSFLTGGAGQEQFF.

This rearrangement joins TRBV4-3 to TRBJ2-7, with D perhaps matching TRBD2 (5 bases). The V end was cut by 1 base, the J end by 3 bases, with 13 bases between. Germline V CDR1 and CDR2: LGHNA, YSLEER. This CDR3 is 15 amino acids long. CDR3 sequence (DNA): TGCGCCAGCAGCCAAGGGGAGCGGACGCGCTACGAGCAGTACTTC. It codes for CASSQGERTRYEQYF.

The rearrangement links TRBV10-3 to TRBJ2-5; D may match TRBD1 or TRBD2 (5 bases each). Trimming left V 7 bases short and J 3 bases short, with 15 bases between. Germline V gene data show CDR1 as ENHRY and CDR2 as SYGVKD. The CDR3 length is 14 residues. As DNA, the CDR3 is TGTGCCATCAACTCCGGGACGGCAAAAGAGACCCAGTACTTC. Amino acids: CAINSGTAKETQYF.

V usage is TRBV27 and J usage is TRBJ2-1; 10 positions match TRBD1. CDR3 size: 15 residues. The V segment lost 6 bases and the J segment 7 bases; nucleotides outside the gene matches: 9. CDR1 and CDR2 (germline): MNHEY, SMNVEV (reference sequence). CDR3 sequence: CASSPWGQGWNEQFF. The CDR3 DNA is TGTGCCAGCAGCCCATGGGGACAGGGGTGGAATGAGCAGTTCTTC.

The chain is built from TRBV7-2 and TRBJ2-4; possible D gene TRBD2, 5 bases. Germline V gene sequence: CDR1 SGHTA, CDR2 FQGNSA. V was cut by 1 base and J by 6 bases, with 7 bases left in between. This CDR3 spans 13 amino acids. Here the CDR3 reads CASSLVGRNIQYF. The CDR3 DNA is TGTGCCAGCAGCTTAGTTGGGAGAAACATTCAGTACTTC. Full variable domain (remainder filled in from reference TRBV7-2 and TRBJ2-4): GAGVSQSPSNKVTEKGKDVELRCDPISGHTALYWYRQSLGQGLEFLIYFQGNSAPDKSGLPSDRFSAERTGGSVSTLTIQRTQQEDSAVYLCASSLVGRNIQYFGAGTRLSVL.

The chain links TRBV18 to TRBJ2-7; D gene ambiguous. The V end was cut by 6 bases, the J end by 0 bases, with 12 bases between. The V gene's germline CDR1 is KGHSH and CDR2 LQKENI. There are 14 residues in the CDR3. CDR3 sequence reads: CASSLQIHSYEQYF. CDR3 bases: TGTGCCAGCTCCCTCCAGATCCACTCCTACGAGCAGTACTTC.

The V call is TRBV5-6, the J call TRBJ2-7; TRBD1 matches at 10 bases. The junction had 8 bases not matched to a gene; V was cut back by 2 bases and J by 6 bases. From germline, CDR1 is SGHDT and CDR2 YYEEEE. This CDR3 comprises 15 residues. The CDR3 reads CASSFRGGTGAEQYF. The DNA for the CDR3 is TGTGCCAGCAGCTTTCGTGGAGGGACAGGGGCCGAGCAGTACTTC.

The V gene is TRBV7-2, the J gene TRBJ2-1, with 9 bases lining up with TRBD2. CDR3 length: 15 amino acids. CDR1 and CDR2 from the germline V gene are SGHTA and FQGNSA. Trimming removed 1 base from V and 7 bases from J; junction bases left unmatched: 5. As DNA, the CDR3 is TGTGCCAGCAGCTTAGAGGCGGGAGGGCAGAATGAGCAGTTCTTC. Its protein product is CASSLEAGGQNEQFF.

The chain is built from TRBV5-6 and TRBJ1-1, with unresolved D. The CDR3 totals 17 residues. Trimming removed 0 bases at V and 13 bases at J, with 28 bases between. The germline V gene has CDR1 SGHDT and CDR2 YYEEEE. CDR3 coding DNA: TGTGCCAGCAGCTTGGGGGAAGGAAACAGTGGGGTTTTTCGGGATTTCTTT. Translating it yields CASSLGEGNSGVFRDFF.

This chain uses TRBV10-3 with TRBJ2-1, with D possibly being TRBD1 or TRBD2 (5 bases each). CDR3 length equals 13 residues. Germline lookup yields CDR1 ENHRY and CDR2 SYGVKD. With 7 bases removed from V and 2 bases from J, the gap between germline ends came to 9 bases. The CDR3 region is CAITGPPYNEQFF. The CDR3 DNA is TGTGCCATCACGGGACCACCCTACAATGAGCAGTTCTTC.

A single count supports this clone. The J gene is TRBJ2-7, the V gene TRBV7-2, with 10 bases matching TRBD2. The germline V gene encodes CDR1 SGHTA and CDR2 FQGNSA. V lost 5 bases, J lost 8 bases, and 12 bases stayed unmatched. There are 15 residues in the CDR3. The CDR3 region has the DNA TGTGCCAGCAGCCTCCCGATGAGCGGGAGGGCCAAGCAGTACTTC. It yields the protein CASSLPMSGRAKQYF. Looking up the rest from reference TRBV7-2 and TRBJ2-7 gives the full variable domain: GAGVSQSPSNKVTEKGKDVELRCDPISGHTALYWYRQSLGQGLEFLIYFQGNSAPDKSGLPSDRFSAERTGGSVSTLTIQRTQQEDSAVYLCASSLPMSGRAKQYFGPGTRLTVT.

The CDR3 loop is CASSSRWRANTEAFF. The CDR3 DNA follows: TGTGCCAGTAGTAGCCGGTGGAGGGCGAACACTGAAGCTTTCTTT. The chain is built from TRBV19 and TRBJ1-1; D gene uncertain. This CDR3 is 15 amino acids long. V lost 4 bases to trimming and J lost 1 base, with 13 bases between them. The germline V gene has CDR1 LNHDA and CDR2 SQIVND (reference sequence).

The rearrangement uses TRBV10-3 and TRBJ2-3; D is unresolved. Trimming shortened V by 5 bases and J by 5 bases, and 8 bases separated the two germline ends. The CDR3 has 12 residues. The V gene's germline CDR1 is ENHRY and CDR2 SYGVKD. The CDR3 spells CAISSYQDTQYF. The CDR3 DNA reads as TGTGCCATCAGTTCCTATCAAGATACGCAGTATTTT.

The chain has TRBV13 and TRBJ2-4; the D is unclear. In germline, CDR1 is PRHDT, CDR2 FYEKMQ (reference sequence). The length of the CDR3 is 14 residues. The V gene lost 5 bases and the J gene lost 6 bases, with 14 bases spanning the gap. CDR3 amino acids: CASSRLGTANIQYF. CDR3 DNA sequence: TGTGCCAGCAGCCGTTTGGGAACTGCAAACATTCAGTACTTC.

The chain employs TRBV18 and TRBJ2-1, with 12 bases matching TRBD2. CDR3 length: 17 amino acids. CDR1 KGHSH and CDR2 LQKENI come from the germline V gene. J lost 4 bases, V lost 2 bases, and 6 bases had no gene match. The CDR3 sequence is CASSPSTGTSGYNEQFF. Written as DNA, the CDR3 is TGTGCCAGCTCACCATCTACCGGGACTAGCGGGTACAATGAGCAGTTCTTC.

The J gene is TRBJ2-7, the V gene TRBV6-1; 11 bases line up with TRBD1. Trimming at V came to 6 bases and at J to 1 base, leaving 5 bases not matched to a gene. CDR3 length: 15 residues. CDR1 and CDR2 (germline): MNHNS, SASEGT. CDR3 sequence: CASREDRGRSYEQYF. The CDR3 coding sequence is TGTGCCAGCAGAGAGGACAGGGGGCGATCCTACGAGCAGTACTTC.

The chain uses TRBV5-1 and TRBJ1-2, with 7 bases aligning to TRBD1. CDR3 length: 13 amino acids. Germline values: CDR1 SGHRS, CDR2 YFSETQ. The V gene end was trimmed by 0 bases and the J gene end by 7 bases; junction bases not matched to a gene: 3. CDR3 DNA sequence: TGCGCCAGCAGCTTGGTCCCAGGGGGTGGCTACACCTTC. This gives the protein CASSLVPGGGYTF.

This chain links TRBV5-4 with TRBJ2-7; D is unresolved. V lost 4 bases and J lost 5, with 16 bases in between. CDR3 length equals 14 residues. The germline V gene encodes CDR1 SGHNT and CDR2 YYREEE (reference sequence). CDR3 in DNA: TGTGCCAGCAGCGAGACCTCCGGCCGCGACGAGCAGTACTTC. The encoded protein is CASSETSGRDEQYF.

The gene calls are TRBV5-5 and TRBJ2-3; D remains ambiguous. V lost 4 bases and J 0 bases, leaving 9 bases between the germline ends. In germline, CDR1 is SGHKS, CDR2 YYEKEE (reference sequence). The CDR3 has 14 residues. The CDR3 nucleotides are TGTGCCAGCAGCCCTTACGGGAGCACAGATACGCAGTATTTT. Its protein is CASSPYGSTDTQYF.

The J gene is TRBJ2-7, the V gene TRBV28; D call uncertain. Trimming shortened V by 1 base and J by 7 bases, and 8 bases separated the two germline ends. The CDR3 contains 12 residues. CDR1 is MDHEN and CDR2 is SYDVKM in the germline V gene. The DNA of the CDR3 is TGTGCCAGCAGTTTATTTTCCGGAGAGCAGTACTTC. Protein: CASSLFSGEQYF.

The V call is TRBV18, the J call TRBJ1-1; TRBD1 aligns across 8 bases. Germline CDR1 and CDR2: KGHSH and LQKENI. This CDR3 has 14 amino acids. The V segment lost 0 bases and the J segment 8 bases; nucleotides outside the gene matches: 5. The CDR3 bases are TGTGCCAGCTCACCACCGACAGGGGAGGTAGAAGCTTTCTTT. This encodes CASSPPTGEVEAFF.

V and J are TRBV27 and TRBJ2-7, with a possible D match to TRBD2 (6 bases). Trimming pared 6 bases from V and 4 bases from J, leaving 19 bases between. Per the germline V gene, CDR1 is MNHEY and CDR2 is SMNVEV (reference sequence). This CDR3 has 15 residues. In DNA form, the CDR3 reads TGTGCCAGCAGCCCGGGGCGGGGCTGGGGTTACGAGCAGTACTTC. Translation gives CASSPGRGWGYEQYF.

The V gene is TRBV7-2, the J gene TRBJ1-3; D unresolved. Trimming left V 1 base short and J 1 base short, with 8 bases between. Germline V CDR1 and CDR2: SGHTA, FQGNSA. The CDR3 is 15 amino acids. The CDR3 DNA reads TGTGCCAGCAGCTTAGTGGCCGCTTCTGGAAACACCATATATTTT. This encodes CASSLVAASGNTIYF.

The gene calls are TRBV29-1 and TRBJ1-5, with D perhaps TRBD1 (6 bases). V was clipped by 3 bases and J by 9 bases, with 15 bases between them. The CDR3 length is 13 residues. Germline CDR1 SQVTM, CDR2 ANQGSEA. CDR3 nucleotides: TGCAGCGTTGATTTGACAGGTCTGGGGCCCCAGCATTTT. It yields the protein CSVDLTGLGPQHF.

This clone has just one count. The gene calls are TRBV18 and TRBJ2-7, with 11 bases fitting TRBD2. Germline V CDR1 and CDR2: KGHSH, LQKENI. There are 16 residues in the CDR3. J lost 1 base, V lost 5 bases, and 7 bases had no gene match. CDR3: CASSFPGLAGSYEQYF. As DNA, the CDR3 is TGTGCCAGCTCATTTCCCGGACTAGCGGGTTCCTACGAGCAGTACTTC. Looking up the rest from reference TRBV18 and TRBJ2-7 gives the full variable domain: NAGVMQNPRHLVRRRGQEARLRCSPMKGHSHVYWYRQLPEEGLKFMVYLQKENIIDESGMPKERFSAEFPKEGPSILRIQQVVRGDSAAYFCASSFPGLAGSYEQYFGPGTRLTVT.